What follows describes a single TCR beta chain. The authors ran a second PCR of roughly 6 to 12 cycles using a sample-barcoded 5' primer and a J-beta primer mix. TCRdb re-called the 5' RACE reads through MiXCR, storing one row per CDR3 protein. The repertoire holds over 750,000 distinct CDR3 sequences, with roughly 25% as singletons. The V and J ends lost 4 bases and 3 bases respectively, with 7 bases between them. Germline V lookup: CDR1 MNHEY, CDR2 SMNVEV (reference sequence). The CDR3 is 12 residues long. The entry originates in a study of blood T cells in healthy people across ages. The same sample was also studied in work on T cells of mothers and their children.

Material for sequencing was blood. The sequence was collected from a boy aged 5-17 years in good health. The chain links TRBV27 to TRBJ2-7, with no clear D. The CDR3 loop reads CASSSESYEQYF. CDR3 DNA: TGTGCCAGCAGTTCGGAGAGCTACGAGCAGTACTTC.